Below are 24 T cell receptor beta chains sequenced from a single sample in a study of T cells in Graves' hyperthyroidism and ophthalmopathy. TCR beta CDR3 regions were amplified from RNA transcripts. HTBI primers were used for first-round RT-PCR of the TCR CDR3. TCRdb analysed the multiplex PCR reads with MiXCR anew, one entry per CDR3 protein. The sample consists of 550,000 to 600,000 distinct CDR3 sequences, roughly 50% of them appearing once. The sequenced material came from peripheral blood or thyroid tissue (not recorded which). All receptors come from an adult woman with Graves' disease, either hyperthyroidism or ophthalmopathy (not recorded which).

The V call is TRBV29-1, the J call TRBJ2-5; D is undetermined. The CDR3 totals 12 residues. The germline gives CDR1 SQVTM, CDR2 ANQGSEA. V was shortened by 7 bases and J by 2 bases, with 11 bases between the two germline ends. CDR3 protein: CSGRRYQETQYF. In nucleotides, the CDR3 is TGCAGCGGGCGGCGCTATCAAGAGACCCAGTACTTC.

This clonotype was counted ten times or more. This sequence joins TRBV20-1 and TRBJ2-5, with D possibly being TRBD1 (6 bases). Germline CDR1 DFQATT, CDR2 SNEGSKA (reference sequence). The CDR3 consists of 13 residues. V lost 3 bases and J lost 2, with 10 bases in between. The CDR3 region is CSASWTAQETQYF. As DNA, the CDR3 is TGCAGTGCTAGCTGGACAGCACAAGAGACCCAGTACTTC.

V usage is TRBV6-1 and J usage is TRBJ1-5; the D gene is possibly TRBD1 (5 bases). CDR3 length equals 19 residues. Trimming pared 5 bases from V and 0 bases from J, leaving 23 bases between. The germline CDR1 and CDR2 sequences are MNHNS and SASEGT. The CDR3 DNA reads as TGTGCCAGCAGTAGTCGGGGCTCAAGGGGACTCGATAGCAATCAGCCCCAGCATTTT. Residues: CASSSRGSRGLDSNQPQHF.

The chain carries TRBV4-1 and TRBJ2-7; D may be TRBD1 or TRBD2 (5 bases each). The CDR3 consists of 15 residues. Germline V gene data show CDR1 as MGHRA and CDR2 as YSYEKL. V shed 0 bases and J shed 5 bases, with 14 bases lying between them. The CDR3 DNA is TGCGCCAGCAGCCAAGACCCCGGGGCAGGGAACGAGCAGTACTTC. This encodes CASSQDPGAGNEQYF.

This clonotype was counted a single time. The gene calls are TRBV15 and TRBJ2-2; D unclear. Trimming removed 0 bases from V and 8 bases from J, with 7 bases in between. The CDR3 has 13 amino acids. Per the germline V gene, CDR1 is LNHNV and CDR2 is YYDKDF (reference sequence). For the CDR3, the DNA is TGTGCCACCAGCAGAGATGGTACTGGGGAGCTGTTTTTT. It codes for CATSRDGTGELFF. The variable domain in full, with the rest retrieved from reference TRBV15 and TRBJ2-2, is DAMVIQNPRYQVTQFGKPVTLSCSQTLNHNVMYWYQQKSSQAPKLLFHYYDKDFNNEADTPDNFQSRRPNTSFCFLDIRSPGLGDTAMYLCATSRDGTGELFFGEGSRLTVL.

The chain combines TRBV7-2 with TRBJ1-1, with D possibly being TRBD1 (5 bases). Germline V gene sequence: CDR1 SGHTA, CDR2 FQGNSA. V was cut by 1 base and J by 4 bases, with 13 bases left in between. This CDR3 has 15 amino acids. The CDR3 reads CASSLEGEWITEAFF. CDR3 DNA sequence: TGTGCCAGCAGCTTAGAAGGGGAGTGGATCACTGAAGCTTTCTTT. Based on the CDR3 plus reference TRBV7-2 and TRBJ1-1, the full variable domain is GAGVSQSPSNKVTEKGKDVELRCDPISGHTALYWYRQSLGQGLEFLIYFQGNSAPDKSGLPSDRFSAERTGGSVSTLTIQRTQQEDSAVYLCASSLEGEWITEAFFGQGTRLTVV.

This clonotype has only one observation. The chain joins TRBV5-4 to TRBJ2-5, with TRBD1 identical over 9 bases. V trimming: 3 bases; J trimming: 8 bases; junction bases outside the gene matches: 8. The CDR3 spans 14 residues. Germline V gene data show CDR1 as SGHNT and CDR2 as YYREEE (reference sequence). CDR3 coding DNA: TGTGCCAGCAGCTACGGGACAGGGAATATTACCCAGTACTTC. Amino acids: CASSYGTGNITQYF.

The chain uses TRBV5-1 and TRBJ1-2; 9 bases are a match to TRBD1. The CDR3 totals 14 residues. From germline, CDR1 is SGHRS and CDR2 YFSETQ. With 3 bases clipped from V and 7 bases from J, the junction kept 7 bases outside the gene matches. The CDR3 loop reads CASSSSGTGSGYTF. Here the CDR3 DNA reads TGCGCCAGCAGCTCGTCCGGGACAGGGAGTGGCTACACCTTC.

This chain connects TRBV10-3 to TRBJ2-5; 8 positions agree with TRBD1. From germline, CDR1 is ENHRY and CDR2 SYGVKD. Trimming cost V 10 bases and J 4 bases; bases outside gene matches: 17. The CDR3 is 16 residues long. The CDR3 DNA reads TGTGCCACCTCGGCTAGCGTACGCAGGGGGCGAGAGACCCAGTACTTC. Residues: CATSASVRRGRETQYF.

The V call is TRBV7-2, the J call TRBJ1-1; TRBD1 is a possible D gene (5 bases). The CDR3 is 16 amino acids. The ends were cut back, 6 bases at V and 1 base at J, with 18 bases in the middle. Looked up from germline, CDR1 is SGHTA and CDR2 is FQGNSA. CDR3 loop: CASSPADTVKNTEAFF. The CDR3 nucleotides read TGTGCCAGCAGTCCAGCGGACACTGTGAAGAACACTGAAGCTTTCTTT.

This clonotype was counted only a few times. This rearrangement joins TRBV7-2 to TRBJ2-7, with D perhaps TRBD1 or TRBD2 (6 bases each). Trimming took off 8 bases at V and 7 bases at J, with 12 bases between the two ends. This CDR3 comprises 11 residues. The germline V gene encodes CDR1 SGHTA and CDR2 FQGNSA. This CDR3 reads CASGGRWEQYF. In DNA, the CDR3 is TGTGCCAGCGGGGGGCGCTGGGAGCAGTACTTC.

This clonotype was found once. This chain connects TRBV11-2 to TRBJ2-5; D unclear. Germline-derived CDR1 and CDR2 are SGHAT and FQNNGV. This CDR3 has 14 residues. The V and J ends lost 2 bases and 2 bases respectively, with 9 bases between them. CDR3 amino acids: CASSLRSRQETQYF. The CDR3 bases are TGTGCCAGCAGCTTACGATCCAGGCAAGAGACCCAGTACTTC. Filled out from reference TRBV11-2 and TRBJ2-5, the complete variable domain reads EAGVAQSPRYKIIEKRQSVAFWCNPISGHATLYWYQQILGQGPKLLIQFQNNGVVDDSQLPKDRFSAERLKGVDSTLKIQPAKLEDSAVYLCASSLRSRQETQYFGPGTRLLVL.

This clonotype was recorded many times. The chain is built from TRBV11-2 and TRBJ2-7; weak D call: TRBD2 (5 bases). Germline loops: CDR1 SGHAT, CDR2 FQNNGV. This CDR3 comprises 15 residues. Trimming took off 3 bases at V and 3 bases at J, with 15 bases between the two ends. The CDR3 DNA reads as TGTGCCAGCAGCTTTACTAGATTCAGTGGCTACGAGCAGTACTTC. Translation: CASSFTRFSGYEQYF.

This clonotype has only a few counts. One junction end does not reproduce the germline sequence, and a read error may be involved. This chain joins TRBV11-1 and TRBJ2-2; TRBD2 is a possible D gene (5 bases). Germline lookup yields CDR1 SGHAT and CDR2 FQDESV (reference sequence). This CDR3 contains 12 residues. The CDR3 loop is CAGSLARGELFF. CDR3 DNA sequence: TGTGCCGGCAGCTTAGCGCGCGGGGAGCTGTTTTTT.

This clonotype was counted many times. CDR3 nucleotide sequence: TGTGCCAGCAGCCCAGGGCTTCAGGGGTACACTGAAGCTTTCTTT. Encoded protein: CASSPGLQGYTEAFF. The chain has TRBV11-2 and TRBJ1-1, with D possibly TRBD1 on 6 matching bases. The CDR3 is made up of 15 amino acids. The germline V gene has CDR1 SGHAT and CDR2 FQNNGV. Trimming removed 5 bases at V and 3 bases at J, with 16 bases between.

The chain couples TRBV18 to TRBJ1-2, with D hard to call. Trimming removed 3 bases at V and 5 bases at J, with 16 bases between. The CDR3 spans 15 residues. Germline lookup yields CDR1 KGHSH and CDR2 LQKENI. Here the CDR3 reads CASSPGPAVLYGYTF. The CDR3 DNA sequence: TGTGCCAGCTCACCCGGTCCGGCAGTTCTGTATGGCTACACCTTC.

This clonotype was counted many times. This rearrangement joins TRBV7-9 to TRBJ2-5, with D tentatively TRBD1 (5 bases). Trimming left V 1 base short and J 7 bases short, with 13 bases between. The CDR3 is made up of 14 amino acids. Germline values: CDR1 SEHNR, CDR2 FQNEAQ (reference sequence). CDR3 coding DNA: TGTGCCAGCAGCTTAGAGACGGTCCAGGGGACCCAGTACTTC. Translation gives CASSLETVQGTQYF. Supplemented by reference TRBV7-9 and TRBJ2-5, the full variable domain reads DTGVSQNPRHKITKRGQNVTFRCDPISEHNRLYWYRQTLGQGPEFLTYFQNEAQLEKSRLLSDRFSAERPKGSFSTLEIQRTEQGDSAMYLCASSLETVQGTQYFGPGTRLLVL.

The table lists this clonotype with a few counts. The rearrangement links TRBV2 to TRBJ2-1; tentatively, D is TRBD1 (6 bases). The CDR3 is 11 residues long. V was clipped by 7 bases and J by 7 bases, with 8 bases between them. The germline V gene encodes CDR1 SNHLY and CDR2 FYNNEI. The CDR3 is CASNRDNEQFF. For the CDR3, the DNA is TGTGCCAGCAACAGGGATAATGAGCAGTTCTTC.

This clonotype was counted many times. This sequence joins TRBV2 and TRBJ1-1; a weak D match, TRBD1 (5 bases). CDR1 SNHLY and CDR2 FYNNEI come from the germline V gene. This CDR3 has 12 amino acids. Trimming pared 0 bases from V and 10 bases from J, leaving 9 bases between. In DNA form, the CDR3 reads TGTGCCAGCAGTGAAGCAGGGGAACGAGCTTTCTTT. This encodes CASSEAGERAFF.

J is TRBJ2-6 and V is TRBV10-3; the D gene is possibly TRBD1 (5 bases). The CDR3 runs to 17 residues. Germline V CDR1 and CDR2: ENHRY, SYGVKD. Trimming took 6 bases from V and 0 from J, leaving 15 bases between them. DNA for the CDR3: TGTGCCATCAGGGAGACCCCAGGGTTCTCTGGGGCCAACGTCCTGACTTTC. Translating it yields CAIRETPGFSGANVLTF.

This clonotype was detected many times. The J gene is TRBJ1-3, the V gene TRBV19; no clear D gene. Trimming left V 4 bases short and J 0 bases short, with 16 bases between. From germline, CDR1 is LNHDA and CDR2 SQIVND (reference sequence). CDR3 size: 17 residues. Here the CDR3 DNA reads TGTGCCAGTAGTAGTGTAACGGGCCTTCACTCTGGAAACACCATATATTTT. It is translated as CASSSVTGLHSGNTIYF.

This chain's CDR3 is CAISARGERKETQYF. The CDR3 DNA is TGTGCCATCAGTGCTAGGGGGGAGCGGAAAGAGACCCAGTACTTC. This chain connects TRBV10-3 to TRBJ2-5; either TRBD1 or TRBD2 may fit D (6 bases each). CDR3 length: 15 residues. Trimming left V 4 bases short and J 3 bases short, with 15 bases between. Germline assignment: CDR1 ENHRY and CDR2 SYGVKD.

This clonotype was seen a handful of times. The chain links TRBV7-9 to TRBJ2-7, with D tentatively TRBD1 (6 bases). V was pared by 5 bases and J by 6 bases, with 29 bases between. This CDR3 comprises 18 residues. The V gene's germline CDR1 is SEHNR and CDR2 FQNEAQ (reference sequence). CDR3 in DNA: TGTGCCAGCAGCCCTACGGACAGCGCACCCGAGGTCGGTCTCGAGCAGTACTTC. It translates to CASSPTDSAPEVGLEQYF.

The chain uses TRBV19 and TRBJ2-6; D gene uncertain. The CDR3 covers 13 residues. Germline V gene sequence: CDR1 LNHDA, CDR2 SQIVND (reference sequence). V was clipped by 7 bases and J by 4 bases, with 8 bases between them. CDR3 sequence (DNA): TGTGCCAGTACAATACAGGGGGCCAACGTCCTGACTTTC. Amino acid sequence: CASTIQGANVLTF.